The table lists the clone carrying this T cell receptor (beta chain) with many counts. Antigen: not known. Diagnosis relied on clinical symptoms, serum thyroxine and TRAb, thyroid ultrasound and orbital computed tomography. Before ophthalmopathy appeared, progressors gave blood at initial hyperthyroidism diagnosis. Germline trimming cut 2 bases from V and 8 bases from J; bases unmatched to any gene: 8. Germline V gene sequence: CDR1 LGHNA, CDR2 YNFKEQ. This CDR3 contains 15 residues. The data derive from a study of T cells in Graves' hyperthyroidism and ophthalmopathy. Regarding the study as a whole: Most thyroid clonotypes expanded above 0.001 were also detected in blood.

RNA transcripts were the template for amplifying TCR beta CDR3 regions. Carried out on the TCR CDR3, a first-round RT-PCR used the HTBI primer set. TCRdb reprocessed the multiplex PCR reads via MiXCR and lists one record per CDR3 protein. This sample yields some 250,000 distinct CDR3 sequences, of which roughly 15% are seen a single time; 30% to 35% belongs to the top ten. This TCR was sampled from a woman aged 50 to 60 with Graves' hyperthyroidism that later progressed to Graves' ophthalmopathy. Specimen: blood. The rearrangement joins TRBV4-2 to TRBJ2-4, with TRBD2 matching 8 bases. CDR3 in amino acids: CASSQTAGGADIQYF. The CDR3 nucleotides are TGTGCCAGCAGCCAAACGGCGGGGGGCGCGGACATTCAGTACTTC.